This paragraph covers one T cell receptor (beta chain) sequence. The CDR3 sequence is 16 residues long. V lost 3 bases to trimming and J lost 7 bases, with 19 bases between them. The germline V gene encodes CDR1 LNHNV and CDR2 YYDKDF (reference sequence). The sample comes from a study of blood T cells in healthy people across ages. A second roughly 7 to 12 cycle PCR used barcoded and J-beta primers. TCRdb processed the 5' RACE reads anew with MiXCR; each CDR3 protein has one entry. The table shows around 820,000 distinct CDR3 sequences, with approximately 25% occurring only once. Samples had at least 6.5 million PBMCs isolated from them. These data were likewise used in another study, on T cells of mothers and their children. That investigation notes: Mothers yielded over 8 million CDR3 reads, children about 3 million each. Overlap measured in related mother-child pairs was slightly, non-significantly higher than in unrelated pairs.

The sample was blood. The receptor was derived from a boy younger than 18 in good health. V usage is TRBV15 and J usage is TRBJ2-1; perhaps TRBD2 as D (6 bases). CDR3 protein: CATSRTITGGGNEQFF. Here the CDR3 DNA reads TGTGCCACCAGCAGGACTATAACGGGTGGAGGGAATGAGCAGTTCTTC.